In this sample, the clone carrying this T cell receptor beta chain turned up once. Its antigen is unidentified. The conserved phenylalanine or tryptophan is not found at the CDR3 terminus, so this likely reflects a read error. Uncontrolled infection, other autoimmune disease, pregnancy or lactation barred patients from enrollment. Every diagnosis used clinical symptoms, serum thyroxine and TRAb, thyroid ultrasound and orbital computed tomography. The sample originates from a study of T cells in Graves' hyperthyroidism and ophthalmopathy. TCR beta CDR3 sequences were amplified from RNA transcripts. The HTBI set primed first-round TCR CDR3 RT-PCR. From the multiplex PCR reads, TCRdb called clonotypes with MiXCR, one entry per CDR3 protein. Of more than 550,000 distinct CDR3 sequences detected, over 40% appear once; the ten largest clones hold less than 9.5%. The CDR3 runs 18 residues. The germline V gene encodes CDR1 DFQATT and CDR2 SNEGSKA (reference sequence). V lost 1 base and J 2 bases, leaving 18 bases between the germline ends.

Study results and caveats: A model built on 13 V-J features separated ophthalmopathy from stable hyperthyroidism.

Sequenced material: peripheral blood or thyroid tissue (not recorded which). The chain employs TRBV20-1 and TRBJ2-6, with D possibly being TRBD2 (6 bases). The clonotype originates from an adult man with Graves' disease, either hyperthyroidism or ophthalmopathy (not recorded which). The CDR3 region has the DNA TGCAGTGCTAGAGGACCCGGGACGGGGGAACCTGGGGCCAACGTCCTGACTTTA. It codes for CSARGPGTGEPGANVLTL.